This T cell receptor (beta chain) emerged from a study of beta chain features in type 1 diabetes. As for the study in general: Patients looked much like healthy donors when it came to age, gender and cell yields. General study points: The cDNA sequencing approach could over-represent high-TCR-expressing cells. The analysis here could not establish whether HLA type shapes TCRB rearrangement.

cDNA synthesis used the whole RNA isolate, giving expressed TCRB sequences. Assay: immunoSEQ multiplex PCR; the TCRdb copy retains only in-frame clones and omits some. This repertoire shows fewer than 650,000 clones, about 16% found once; its top ten account for approximately 0.099%. This clone has just a few counts. Its antigen is unknown. This CDR3 contains 19 residues. The V gene's germline CDR1 is SGHTA and CDR2 FQGNSA. The ends were cut back, 5 bases at V and 2 bases at J, with 25 bases in the middle. A CD45RO/CCR7/CD25/CD127/CD95/CD27 panel sorted naive, central memory, regulatory and stem cell-like memory CD4+ cells.

This chain uses TRBV7-2 with TRBJ2-1, with D possibly TRBD1 on 6 matching bases. The clonotype was recovered from a man aged 18 to 29 in good health. Sequenced: naive CD4+ T cells from blood. CDR3 DNA sequence: TGTGCCAGCAGCCGTGAGGCAGGGGCGGTTTTTGGGGCCTACAATGAGCAGTTCTTC. It encodes CASSREAGAVFGAYNEQFF.